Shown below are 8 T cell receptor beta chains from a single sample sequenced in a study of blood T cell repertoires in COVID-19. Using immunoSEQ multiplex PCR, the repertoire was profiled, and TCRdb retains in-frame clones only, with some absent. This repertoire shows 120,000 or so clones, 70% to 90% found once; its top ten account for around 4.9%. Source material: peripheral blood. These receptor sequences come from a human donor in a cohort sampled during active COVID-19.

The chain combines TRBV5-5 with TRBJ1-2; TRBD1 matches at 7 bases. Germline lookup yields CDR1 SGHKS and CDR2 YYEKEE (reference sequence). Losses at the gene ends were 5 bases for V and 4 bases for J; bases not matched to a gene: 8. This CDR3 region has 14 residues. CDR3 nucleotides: TGTGCCAGCAGTCAACCAGGGGGAGCCTATGGCTACACCTTC. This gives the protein CASSQPGGAYGYTF.

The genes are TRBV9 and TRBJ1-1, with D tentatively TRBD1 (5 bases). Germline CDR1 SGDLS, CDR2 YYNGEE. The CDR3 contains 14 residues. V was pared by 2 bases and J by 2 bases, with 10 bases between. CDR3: CASSVTAANTEAFF. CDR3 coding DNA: TGTGCCAGCAGCGTGACAGCCGCAAACACTGAAGCTTTCTTT. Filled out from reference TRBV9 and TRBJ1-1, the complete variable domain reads DSGVTQTPKHLITATGQRVTLRCSPRSGDLSVYWYQQSLDQGLQFLIQYYNGEERAKGNILERFSAQQFPDLHSELNLSSLELGDSALYFCASSVTAANTEAFFGQGTRLTVV.

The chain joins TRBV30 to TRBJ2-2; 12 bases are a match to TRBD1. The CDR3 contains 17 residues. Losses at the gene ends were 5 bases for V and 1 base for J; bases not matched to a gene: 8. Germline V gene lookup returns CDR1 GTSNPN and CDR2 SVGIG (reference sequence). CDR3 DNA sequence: TGTGCCTGGTCGGGAGGGGACAGGGGGCGGAACACCGGGGAGCTGTTTTTT. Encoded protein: CAWSGGDRGRNTGELFF.

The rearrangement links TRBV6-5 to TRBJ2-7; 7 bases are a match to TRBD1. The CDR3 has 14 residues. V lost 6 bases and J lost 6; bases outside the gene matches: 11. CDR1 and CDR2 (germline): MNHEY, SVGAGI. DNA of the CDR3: TGTGCCAGCAGCCGACAGGGTTGGATCGGCGAGCAGTACTTC. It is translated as CASSRQGWIGEQYF.

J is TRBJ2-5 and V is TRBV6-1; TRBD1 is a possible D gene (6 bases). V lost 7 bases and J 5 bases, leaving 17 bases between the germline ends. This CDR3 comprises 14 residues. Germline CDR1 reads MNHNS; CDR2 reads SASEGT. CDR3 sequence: CASTARQDWETQYF. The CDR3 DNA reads TGTGCCAGCACAGCACGACAGGATTGGGAGACCCAGTACTTC.

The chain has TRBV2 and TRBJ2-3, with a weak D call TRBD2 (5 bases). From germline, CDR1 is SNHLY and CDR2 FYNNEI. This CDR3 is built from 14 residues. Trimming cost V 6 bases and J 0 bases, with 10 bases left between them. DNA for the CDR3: TGTGCCAGCAGCCAAGCGGCGAGCACAGATACGCAGTATTTT. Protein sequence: CASSQAASTDTQYF.

The CDR3 nucleotides are TGTGCCAGCAGTTTTCGAGGACAGAATGGCTACACCTTC. It specifies CASSFRGQNGYTF. The chain is built from TRBV27 and TRBJ1-2; possibly TRBD1 for D (6 bases). Looked up from germline, CDR1 is MNHEY and CDR2 is SMNVEV (reference sequence). V lost 3 bases to trimming and J lost 6 bases, with 11 bases between them. The CDR3 contains 13 residues.

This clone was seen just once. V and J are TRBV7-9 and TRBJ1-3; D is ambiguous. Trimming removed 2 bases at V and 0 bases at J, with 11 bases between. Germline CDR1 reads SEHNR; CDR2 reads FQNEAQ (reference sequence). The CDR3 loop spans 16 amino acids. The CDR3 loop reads CASSLSTLSSGNTIYF. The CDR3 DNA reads TGTGCCAGCAGCTTAAGCACTTTGAGCTCTGGAAACACCATATATTTT.